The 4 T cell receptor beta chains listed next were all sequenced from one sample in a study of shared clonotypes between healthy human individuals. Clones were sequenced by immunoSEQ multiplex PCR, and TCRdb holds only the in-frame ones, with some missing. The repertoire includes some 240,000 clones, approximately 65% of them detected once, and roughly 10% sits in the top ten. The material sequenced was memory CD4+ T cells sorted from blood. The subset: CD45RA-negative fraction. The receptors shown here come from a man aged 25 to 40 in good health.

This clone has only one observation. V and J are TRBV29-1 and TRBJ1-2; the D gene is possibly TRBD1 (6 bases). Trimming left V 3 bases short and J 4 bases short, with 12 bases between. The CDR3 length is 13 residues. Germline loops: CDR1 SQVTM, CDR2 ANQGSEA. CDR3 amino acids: CSVDEQGPYGYTF. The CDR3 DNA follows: TGCAGCGTTGATGAACAGGGACCCTATGGCTACACCTTC. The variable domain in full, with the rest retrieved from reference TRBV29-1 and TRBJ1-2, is SAVISQKPSRDICQRGTSLTIQCQVDSQVTMMFWYRQQPGQSLTLIATANQGSEATYESGFVIDKFPISRPNLTFSTLTVSNMSPEDSSIYLCSVDEQGPYGYTFGSGTRLTVV.

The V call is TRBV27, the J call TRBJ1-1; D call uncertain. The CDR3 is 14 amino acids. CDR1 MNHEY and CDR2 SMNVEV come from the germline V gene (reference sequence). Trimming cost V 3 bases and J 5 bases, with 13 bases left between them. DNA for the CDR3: TGTGCCAGCAGTTTTGTAGTAGGTCTAACTGAAGCTTTCTTT. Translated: CASSFVVGLTEAFF.

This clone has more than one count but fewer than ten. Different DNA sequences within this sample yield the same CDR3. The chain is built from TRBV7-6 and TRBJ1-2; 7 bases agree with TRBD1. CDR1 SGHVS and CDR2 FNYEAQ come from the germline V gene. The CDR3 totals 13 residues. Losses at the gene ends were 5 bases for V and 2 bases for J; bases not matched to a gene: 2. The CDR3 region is CASSPDRNYGYTF. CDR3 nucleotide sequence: TGTGCCAGCAGCCCGGACAGGAACTATGGCTACACCTTC.

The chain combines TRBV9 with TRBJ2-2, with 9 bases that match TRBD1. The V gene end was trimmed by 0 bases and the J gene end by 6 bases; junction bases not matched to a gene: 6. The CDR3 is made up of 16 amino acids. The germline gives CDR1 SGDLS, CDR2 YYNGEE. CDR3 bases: TGTGCCAGCAGCGTAGTTGGACAGGGGATCCCCGGGGAGCTGTTTTTT. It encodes CASSVVGQGIPGELFF.